The entry that follows covers one T cell receptor (beta chain) sequence. What it recognizes is unknown. Looked up from germline, CDR1 is MDHEN and CDR2 is SYDVKM. The CDR3 contains 17 residues. V was shortened by 4 bases and J by 3 bases, with 16 bases between the two germline ends. This was the immunoSEQ v3 assay. Survey-level samples got 1.5 million to 2.5 million read pairs; deep-level samples got about 5-6 million. The table came from immunoSEQ multiplex PCR; TCRdb's copy has only in-frame clones and leaves some out. Of 14,000 to 15,000 clones listed, about 84% are singletons. The sample is drawn from a study of TIL therapy for anti-PD-1-resistant metastatic lung cancer. Overall study: Tumor harvest preceded PD-1/PD-L1 blockade, followed by nivolumab treatment. A handful of tumors were EGFR-mutant and two were ALK-rearranged.

Regarding the study as a whole: The cohort had more treatment-naive, never-smoker and oncogene-addicted patients than typical.

Sample time point: pre-treatment sample, taken before nivolumab and TIL therapy. The chain uses TRBV28 and TRBJ2-6; no reliable D call. The TCR originated in a person aged 25 to 79 with non-small cell lung cancer. Sequences were derived from blood, sampled at baseline. The CDR3: CASSYRAPLFGANVLTF. The CDR3 DNA sequence: TGTGCCAGCAGTTACCGGGCCCCACTATTTGGGGCCAACGTCCTGACTTTC.